Following are 16 T cell receptor beta chains from one sample sequenced in a study of lung T cells in sarcoidosis with Löfgren's syndrome. One entry per CDR3 protein, called by TCRdb with MiXCR from the reads. The sample has fewer than 1,500 distinct CDR3 sequences; about 23% are singletons. Sequenced: CD4+ T cells from PBMCs. The receptors shown here come from a human donor with sarcoidosis (Löfgren's syndrome or another form), or a control subject (not recorded which).

This sequence joins TRBV27 and TRBJ1-1; D gene ambiguous. The germline CDR1 and CDR2 sequences are MNHEY and SMNVEV (reference sequence). Trimming took off 6 bases at V and 2 bases at J, with 13 bases between the two ends. This CDR3 has 14 amino acids. The CDR3 loop reads CASRGNKGNTEAFF. CDR3 sequence (DNA): TGTGCCAGCAGGGGCAATAAAGGTAACACTGAAGCTTTCTTT.

As to this clonotype: At one of its ends the junction is not consistent with the germline gene, which may arise from a read error. The V and J genes are TRBV20-1 and TRBJ2-3; D might be TRBD1 (5 bases). Germline V gene data show CDR1 as DFQATT and CDR2 as SNEGSKA (reference sequence). The CDR3 loop spans 12 amino acids. In DNA, the CDR3 is TGCAGTGCGCCGCGTGGGGCCGATACGCAGTGTTTT. Translating it yields CSAPRGADTQCF.

This clonotype is deemed medium-sized. This chain joins TRBV7-2 and TRBJ2-1, with D unclear. CDR1 and CDR2 from the germline V gene are SGHTA and FQGNSA. The CDR3 is made up of 13 amino acids. The V end lost 2 bases, the J end lost 9 bases, and 11 bases lay between the germline ends. The CDR3 loop reads CASSLREVGEQFF. DNA of the CDR3: TGTGCCAGCAGCTTAAGAGAAGTTGGTGAGCAGTTCTTC.

This clonotype is medium-sized (0.01 to 0.1%) within its sample. The chain recombines TRBV2 with TRBJ1-1, with D maybe TRBD1 (5 bases). V lost 4 bases, J lost 7 bases, and 16 bases lay in between. Germline V gene lookup returns CDR1 SNHLY and CDR2 FYNNEI. The CDR3 consists of 14 residues. The CDR3: CASSGNGGRGEAFF. The CDR3, as DNA: TGTGCCAGCAGTGGTAACGGGGGAAGGGGTGAAGCTTTCTTT.

As for this clonotype: The CDR3 does not end in the conserved phenylalanine or tryptophan, so this is likely a read error. The chain carries TRBV7-2 and TRBJ2-3; D may be TRBD2 (5 bases). The CDR3 contains 13 residues. Between the trimmed V and J ends, which lost 1 base and 7 bases, there was a span of 9 bases. The germline CDR1 and CDR2 sequences are SGHTA and FQGNSA. The CDR3 here is CASSLGLQNTQYL. CDR3 nucleotide sequence: TGTGCCAGCAGCTTAGGACTACAGAATACGCAGTATCTT.

By share, this clonotype ranks as large. CDR3 region: CSASQGFEKLFF. The CDR3 DNA is TGCAGTGCCAGCCAGGGATTTGAAAAACTGTTTTTT. The chain employs TRBV20-1 and TRBJ1-4; D perhaps matches TRBD1 (5 bases). With 6 bases removed from V and 7 bases from J, the gap between germline ends came to 12 bases. The CDR3 covers 12 residues. CDR1 and CDR2 from the germline V gene are DFQATT and SNEGSKA (reference sequence).

This clonotype was recorded many times. The chain links TRBV20-1 to TRBJ2-3, with D uncertain. The germline V and J ends were trimmed by 4 bases and 5 bases, with 16 bases remaining between them. The CDR3 spans 14 residues. CDR1 and CDR2 (germline): DFQATT, SNEGSKA (reference sequence). CDR3: CSAKSLKGVDTQYF. CDR3 nucleotide sequence: TGCAGTGCTAAGTCACTAAAAGGAGTAGATACGCAGTATTTT.

This clonotype was found a few times. A junction boundary mismatches the germline segment, possibly from a read error. This chain connects TRBV27 to TRBJ2-7; TRBD2 might be the D (6 bases). Germline V gene lookup returns CDR1 MNHEY and CDR2 SMNVEV (reference sequence). CDR3 size: 14 residues. The CDR3 nucleotides read TGTGCCAGCAGTTTAGGAGGGGATCTGTACGAGCAATACTTC. Encoded protein: CASSLGGDLYEQYF.

This clonotype occurred once. The conserved final phenylalanine or tryptophan is absent from the CDR3, which likely points to a read error. The limits of the CDR3 on the DNA are not certain, so only TCRdb's listed CDR3 is given. The CDR3 is CASSQELDRGREKLFV. The V and J genes are TRBV4-1 and TRBJ1-4; the table names TRBD1, a call not compared with the DNA. A total of 16 residues make up the CDR3, ends included. Germline V CDR1 and CDR2: MGHRA, YSYEKL.

Within the sample, this clonotype is medium-sized. This may stem from a read error, because a much larger clone lies one nucleotide away. No conserved phenylalanine or tryptophan is present at the end of the CDR3, so a read error is the likely explanation. CDR3 amino acids: CSAQTGGLTRELFS. The CDR3 DNA is TGCAGTGCCCAGACAGGGGGACTCACCAGGGAGCTGTTTTCT. The rearrangement uses TRBV20-1 and TRBJ2-2; 9 nucleotides agree with TRBD1. The CDR3 sequence is 14 residues long. Per the germline V gene, CDR1 is DFQATT and CDR2 is SNEGSKA (reference sequence).

Judged by abundance, this clonotype is medium-sized (0.01 to 0.1%). This chain joins TRBV11-1 and TRBJ2-5, with a tentative D call TRBD2 (6 bases). This CDR3 has 16 residues. V shed 4 bases and J shed 4 bases, with 19 bases lying between them. The germline gives CDR1 SGHAT, CDR2 FQDESV (reference sequence). CDR3 in DNA: TGTGCCAGCAGCTCAGGGCGGGGCATCCGTGGAGAGACCCAGTACTTC. As protein: CASSSGRGIRGETQYF.

This clonotype counts as large (0.1 to 1%). The chain is built from TRBV6-6 and TRBJ2-1, with D perhaps TRBD2 (7 bases). Trimming shortened V by 1 base and J by 7 bases, and 14 bases separated the two germline ends. The CDR3 spans 15 residues. CDR1 MNHNY and CDR2 SVGAGI come from the germline V gene (reference sequence). CDR3 protein: CASSYLVGGPNEQFF. DNA of the CDR3: TGTGCCAGCAGTTACTTGGTGGGGGGGCCGAATGAGCAGTTCTTC.

This clonotype rates as large. This rearrangement joins TRBV6-1 to TRBJ1-1; 9 bases match TRBD1. This CDR3 is built from 13 residues. Germline lookup yields CDR1 MNHNS and CDR2 SASEGT. V gave up 7 bases and J gave up 5 bases; unmatched junction bases: 5. The CDR3 nucleotides are TGTGCCAGCAACCTGGACAGGGGAACTGAAGCTTTCTTT. Residues: CASNLDRGTEAFF.

This clonotype is termed large. The V gene is TRBV15, the J gene TRBJ1-2; TRBD1 matches 9 bases. Germline V gene lookup returns CDR1 LNHNV and CDR2 YYDKDF (reference sequence). This CDR3 has 14 amino acids. The V gene end was trimmed by 5 bases and the J gene end by 7 bases; junction bases not matched to a gene: 8. This chain's CDR3 is CATSRDREMSGYTF. CDR3 DNA: TGTGCCACCAGCCGGGACAGGGAGATGAGTGGCTACACCTTC.

By proportion, this clonotype is medium-sized. The chain carries TRBV5-1 and TRBJ2-5, with D possibly TRBD2 on 6 matching bases. This CDR3 comprises 14 residues. Trimming cost V 1 base and J 0 bases, with 7 bases left between them. In germline, CDR1 is SGHRS, CDR2 YFSETQ. The CDR3: CASSLSGYQETQYF. CDR3 DNA sequence: TGCGCCAGCAGCTTGAGCGGGTACCAAGAGACCCAGTACTTC.

As for this clonotype: Compared with germline, one end of the junction differs, possibly owing to a read error. The V and J genes are TRBV18 and TRBJ1-1; TRBD1 might be the D (5 bases). The CDR3 spans 14 residues. Germline values: CDR1 KGHSH, CDR2 LQKENI. In nucleotides, the CDR3 is TGTGCCAGCTCACCACAAACCGGCGGGGCTGAAGCCTTCTTT. Protein product: CASSPQTGGAEAFF.